Below, one TCR beta chain is given with its context. The CDR3 is 17 residues long. Germline V gives CDR1 MGHRA, CDR2 YSYEKL. After removal of 3 bases from V and 5 bases from J, the junction contained 10 bases not matched to a gene. Method: immunoSEQ multiplex PCR; TCRdb's copy keeps in-frame clones and lacks some. The data contain around 77,000 clones, around 90% of them seen just once; the ten biggest clones take up approximately 4.8%. This sample was taken from a study of blood T cell repertoires in COVID-19. The genes are TRBV4-1 and TRBJ2-1; 10 bases fit TRBD2. Sequencing was done on a sample of peripheral blood. The clonotype comes from a woman aged 55 to 70 with active COVID-19. The CDR3 DNA reads TGCGCCAGCAGCCATCCCCTAGCGGGAGCTCCAGACAATGAGCAGTTCTTC. It translates to CASSHPLAGAPDNEQFF.